This TCR beta chain was identified during a study of T-cell reconstitution after alpha-beta-depleted transplantation in children. Germline V gene lookup returns CDR1 LGHNA and CDR2 YSLEER. Trimming cost V 0 bases and J 6 bases, with 17 bases left between them. This CDR3 has 17 amino acids. Construction of the TCRbeta library involved unique molecular identifiers. TCRdb used MiXCR to reprocess the PCR reads, holding one entry per CDR3 protein. The sample has 180,000 or so distinct CDR3 sequences; 6.3% are singletons. Ten or more counts support this clonotype. The origin of this receptor is a girl under two years old with combined immunodeficiency, due to receive a stem cell transplant. This rearrangement joins TRBV4-3 to TRBJ2-2, with a tentative D call TRBD1 (6 bases). The sample here was PBMCs, taken before TCRalphabeta/CD19-depleted stem cell transplant. CDR3 in DNA: TGCGCCAGCAGCCAAGATACCCCGGACAGTTTCCCCGGGGAGCTGTTTTTT. Protein: CASSQDTPDSFPGELFF.